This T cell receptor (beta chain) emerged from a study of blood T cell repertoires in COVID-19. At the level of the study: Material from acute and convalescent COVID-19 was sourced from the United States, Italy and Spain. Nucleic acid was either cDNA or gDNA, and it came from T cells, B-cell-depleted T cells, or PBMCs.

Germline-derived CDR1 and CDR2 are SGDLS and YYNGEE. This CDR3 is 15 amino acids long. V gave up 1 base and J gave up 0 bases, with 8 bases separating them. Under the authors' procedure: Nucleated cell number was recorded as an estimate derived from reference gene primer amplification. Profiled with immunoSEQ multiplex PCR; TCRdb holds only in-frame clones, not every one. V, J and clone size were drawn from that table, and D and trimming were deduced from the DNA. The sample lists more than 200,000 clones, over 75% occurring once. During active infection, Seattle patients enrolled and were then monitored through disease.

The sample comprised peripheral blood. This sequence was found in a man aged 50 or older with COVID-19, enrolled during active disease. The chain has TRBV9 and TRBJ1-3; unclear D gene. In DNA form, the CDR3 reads TGTGCCAGCAGCGTATATCACAACTCTGGAAACACCATATATTTT. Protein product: CASSVYHNSGNTIYF.